This entry lists 15 T cell receptor beta chains sequenced from one sample in a study of CD8 T cells in ankylosing spondylitis. Via MiXCR, TCRdb re-called the 5' RACE reads, giving one row per CDR3 protein. The sample includes 240,000 or so distinct CDR3 sequences, roughly 10% of them seen just once. The sample comprised blood, either unsorted or a sorted T cell fraction (not recorded which). The receptor set was obtained from a male donor with ankylosing spondylitis or in good health (not recorded which).

The chain couples TRBV3-1 to TRBJ2-5; 10 bases are a match to TRBD2. This CDR3 has 14 amino acids. Germline V gene sequence: CDR1 LGHDT, CDR2 YNNKEL (reference sequence). J gave up 5 bases and V 5 bases, and 5 bases lay outside the gene matches. The DNA for the CDR3 is TGTGCCAGCAGCTCGCCGGGACTAGCGGAGACCCAGTACTTC. Translating gives CASSSPGLAETQYF.

The gene calls are TRBV7-7 and TRBJ2-7; 7 positions match TRBD1. Per germline, CDR1 SSHAT and CDR2 FNYEAQ (reference sequence). CDR3 length: 13 amino acids. V lost 3 bases and J lost 6; bases outside the gene matches: 5. The CDR3 loop reads CASSLDRIGEQYF. The CDR3 DNA is TGTGCCAGCAGCTTGGACAGGATCGGCGAGCAGTACTTC.

This clonotype was seen many times. The CDR3 coding sequence is TGTGCCAGCTCACTTTACTCACAGGGGGCTAGCAATCAGCCCCAGCATTTT. It encodes CASSLYSQGASNQPQHF. This chain uses TRBV18 with TRBJ1-5, with 9 bases identical to TRBD1. The length of the CDR3 is 17 residues. Germline V gene data show CDR1 as KGHSH and CDR2 as LQKENI. V was pared by 4 bases and J by 0 bases, with 7 bases of the junction left unmatched.

This clonotype occurred a few times. V gene TRBV30 combines with J gene TRBJ2-1; 8 bases map to TRBD1. Germline CDR1 reads GTSNPN; CDR2 reads SVGIG (reference sequence). V lost 2 bases, J lost 7 bases, and 10 bases stayed unmatched. The CDR3 has 15 amino acids. For the CDR3, the DNA is TGTGCCTGGAGTTCCGGACAGGGCGCCCCAAATGAGCAGTTCTTC. Its protein is CAWSSGQGAPNEQFF.

The table lists this clonotype with many counts. CDR3 sequence reads: CASSNIRFTDTQYF. The CDR3 DNA sequence: TGTGCCAGCAGCAACATAAGGTTCACAGATACGCAGTATTTT. The chain recombines TRBV7-2 with TRBJ2-3; D not certain. Germline CDR1 and CDR2: SGHTA and FQGNSA. The CDR3 loop spans 14 amino acids. V was pared by 5 bases and J by 2 bases, with 11 bases between.

This clonotype occurred many times. The chain links TRBV12-3 or TRBV12-4 to TRBJ1-1; 9 bases match TRBD1. This CDR3 spans 17 amino acids. The V gene end was trimmed by 4 bases and the J gene end by 0 bases; junction bases not matched to a gene: 9. The CDR3 coding sequence is TGTGCCAGCAGTTCACAGGGGGCCCCCACGGTGAACACTGAAGCTTTCTTT. Its translation: CASSSQGAPTVNTEAFF.

This clonotype showed up many times. The V gene is TRBV5-1, the J gene TRBJ2-3, with D perhaps assigned TRBD1 or TRBD2 (5 bases each). Germline values: CDR1 SGHRS, CDR2 YFSETQ. The V gene lost 5 bases and the J gene lost 6 bases, with 16 bases spanning the gap. This CDR3 comprises 14 residues. The CDR3 region is CASRSEGPPDTQYF. The CDR3 DNA is TGCGCCAGCAGATCTGAGGGGCCACCGGATACGCAGTATTTT.

This clonotype was observed at least ten times. V usage is TRBV15 and J usage is TRBJ2-1, with D tentatively TRBD1 (5 bases). The CDR3 is made up of 15 amino acids. Trimming took off 0 bases at V and 3 bases at J, with 9 bases between the two ends. Germline-derived CDR1 and CDR2 are LNHNV and YYDKDF (reference sequence). The CDR3 protein is CATSRDSDSYNEQFF. In DNA form, the CDR3 reads TGTGCCACCAGCAGAGATTCCGACAGCTACAATGAGCAGTTCTTC.

The genes are TRBV21-1 and TRBJ1-4. TRBV21-1 is annotated as a pseudogene. The CDR3 is made up of 14 amino acids. CDR3 amino acids: CASTWVLLNEKLFF. In DNA form, the CDR3 reads TGTGCCAGCACATGGGTTCTACTTAATGAAAAACTGTTTTTT.

This clonotype was found many times. The chain combines TRBV12-3 or TRBV12-4 with TRBJ2-5; TRBD2 matches at 7 bases. The CDR3 runs to 14 residues. Unmatched junction bases numbered 9, after V lost 6 bases and J lost 5 bases. The CDR3 loop is CASSSNGGGETQYF. The DNA of the CDR3 is TGTGCCAGCAGCTCAAACGGGGGAGGGGAGACCCAGTACTTC.

The rearrangement uses TRBV10-2 and TRBJ2-1, with 10 bases aligning to TRBD2. J lost 8 bases, V lost 0 bases, and 4 bases had no gene match. The CDR3 contains 15 residues. Germline CDR1 reads WSHSY; CDR2 reads SAAADI. CDR3 residues: CASSESTSGWDEQFF. The CDR3 DNA is TGCGCCAGCAGTGAGTCGACTAGCGGGTGGGATGAGCAGTTCTTC.

This clonotype occurred many times. The chain employs TRBV5-4 and TRBJ2-1, with 7 bases that match TRBD1. This CDR3 is built from 16 residues. Trimming at V came to 0 bases and at J to 5 bases, leaving 8 bases not matched to a gene. The germline gives CDR1 SGHNT, CDR2 YYREEE (reference sequence). The DNA of the CDR3 is TGTGCCAGCAGCTTGGAACTGGGACAGTTTGACAATGAGCAGTTCTTC. Residues: CASSLELGQFDNEQFF. Full variable domain (missing parts from reference TRBV5-4 and TRBJ2-1): ETGVTQSPTHLIKTRGQQVTLRCSSQSGHNTVSWYQQALGQGPQFIFQYYREEENGRGNFPPRFSGLQFPNYSSELNVNALELDDSALYLCASSLELGQFDNEQFFGPGTRLTVL.

This clonotype was counted at least ten times. The chain recombines TRBV6-5 with TRBJ2-5; 7 nucleotides agree with TRBD2. The V and J ends lost 0 bases and 2 bases, in that order; junction bases with no gene match: 0. This CDR3 spans 14 amino acids. CDR1 is MNHEY and CDR2 is SVGAGI in the germline V gene. DNA of the CDR3: TGTGCCAGCAGTTACTCGGGACTACAAGAGACCCAGTACTTC. Its protein is CASSYSGLQETQYF.

This clonotype was observed at least ten times. This sequence joins TRBV6-1 and TRBJ2-1; 7 bases map to TRBD2. The V gene end was trimmed by 5 bases and the J gene end by 3 bases; junction bases not matched to a gene: 1. The germline V gene encodes CDR1 MNHNS and CDR2 SASEGT. The CDR3 totals 13 residues. The CDR3 loop reads CASSSGNYNEQFF. The DNA for the CDR3 is TGTGCCAGCAGTAGCGGGAACTACAATGAGCAGTTCTTC.

This clonotype was recorded many times. The chain couples TRBV4-2 to TRBJ2-5; the match to TRBD1 covers 9 bases. The CDR3 extends over 16 amino acids. Per the germline V gene, CDR1 is LGHNA and CDR2 is YNFKEQ. V was pared by 1 base and J by 2 bases, with 5 bases of the junction left unmatched. In nucleotides, the CDR3 is TGTGCCAGCAGCCAAGGCCTTGGACAGGGGCAAGAGACCCAGTACTTC. This codes for CASSQGLGQGQETQYF.